What follows describes a single TCR beta chain. Original processing methods: How many nucleated cells were present was estimated from reference gene primer amplification. Sequencing was performed with immunoSEQ multiplex PCR; in TCRdb, only in-frame clones are kept and a portion is missing. That table furnishes V, J and clone size, whereas the DNA furnished D and trimming. The data show 150,000 to 200,000 clones, more than 80% seen once. The CDR3 loop spans 15 amino acids. V was cut by 4 bases and J by 3 bases, with 15 bases left in between. Germline CDR1 is MNHNY and CDR2 is SVGAGI (reference sequence). The sample originates from a study of blood T cell repertoires in COVID-19. Study-level information: Sites across the United States, Italy and Spain contributed samples from acute and convalescent COVID-19. PBMCs, B-cell-depleted T cells, or T cells provided the cDNA or gDNA that made up the material.

Sequencing was done on a sample of peripheral blood. This chain connects TRBV6-6 to TRBJ1-1; D call uncertain. The origin of this receptor is a man aged 55 to 70 with acute or convalescent COVID-19. The CDR3 bases are TGTGCCAGCAGTTTAGTCGCGGGGTTGGACACTGAAGCTTTCTTT. Protein: CASSLVAGLDTEAFF.